This T cell receptor (beta chain) was identified during a study of blood T cell repertoires in COVID-19. For the study at large: Acute and convalescent COVID-19 specimens originated in the United States, Italy and Spain. T cells, B-cell-depleted T cells, or PBMCs supplied cDNA or gDNA.

TCRdb's table, derived via immunoSEQ multiplex PCR, lists solely in-frame clones and lacks some. The top ten clones hold 0.75% to 0.9% of a sample with fewer than 150,000 clones, 70% to 85% of them seen once. This CDR3 is 15 amino acids long. The V gene's germline CDR1 is MNHEY and CDR2 SVGAGI. The ends were cut back, 5 bases at V and 11 bases at J, with 21 bases in the middle. The chain links TRBV6-5 to TRBJ1-4; no clear D gene. The source of this sequence is a human donor with acute or convalescent COVID-19. The donor label of this sample is uncertain. The sequencing sample was made of peripheral blood. CDR3: CASSIETGSSGKLFF. CDR3 in DNA: TGTGCCAGCAGTATTGAGACGGGGAGCAGTGGGAAACTGTTTTTT.